This entry concerns a single T cell receptor beta chain. Its antigen is as yet unknown. The sample's time point: week 47, end of study. A single vaccine dose contained 300 ug of mutant IDH1 20-mer peptide, and topical imiquimod was used with it. Patients were given eight vaccinations, scheduled in weeks 1, 3, 5, 7, 11, 15, 19 and 23. This sample was included in a study of a mutant IDH1 vaccine in newly diagnosed glioma. Across the whole study: In some groups vaccination began 4-6 weeks post-radiotherapy; others received it with temozolomide.

Germline-derived CDR1 and CDR2 are MDHEN and SYDVKM. The germline V and J ends were trimmed by 7 bases and 0 bases, with 13 bases remaining between them. The CDR3 loop spans 15 amino acids. Measured with immunoSEQ multiplex PCR; TCRdb has only the in-frame clones, and not every one. The sample has approximately 32,000 clones; more than 70% are singletons. Sequencing was performed on PBMCs, taken from a glioma patient whose treatment included an IDH1 peptide vaccine. The chain employs TRBV28 and TRBJ1-3; TRBD1 is a possible D gene (5 bases). The clonotype originates from a man aged 35-49 years with glioma. CDR3 in DNA: TGTGCCAGCACCCCGGGGGAAGTCTCTGGAAACACCATATATTTT. It specifies CASTPGEVSGNTIYF.